The clone carrying this T cell receptor (beta chain) has only a few counts. As yet, its antigen is unknown. The sampling schedule covered blood at baseline, cycle 4 day 1, and cycle 7 day 1. The entry originates in a study of OX40 agonist ivuxolimab in advanced cancers. Study information: Of mixed ages from about 20 to 85 and averaging 60 years, the group was roughly 83% male. It was permissible to have had prior anti-PD-1, anti-PD-L1 or anti-CTLA-4 therapy, and around 43% had some.

Findings of the study overall: The authors did not determine the antigen specificity of the expanded peripheral T cells.

The protocol was immunoSEQ multiplex PCR, while the TCRdb copy is restricted to in-frame clones and leaves out a portion. The data hold tens of thousands of clones, with over 75% observed a single time. Unmatched junction bases numbered 5, after V lost 1 base and J lost 5 bases. The CDR3 totals 14 residues. Germline V gene sequence: CDR1 SGHNT, CDR2 YYREEE (reference sequence). This sequence was found in an adult with an advanced solid tumor such as melanoma, head and neck, liver or kidney cancer. The gene calls are TRBV5-4 and TRBJ1-2, with 7 positions matching TRBD1. This specimen was CD4+ or CD8+ T cells sorted from blood, taken in a trial of the OX40 agonist ivuxolimab. The CDR3 loop is CASSLTGALYGYTF. CDR3 DNA: TGTGCCAGCAGCTTGACAGGGGCCCTGTATGGCTACACCTTC.